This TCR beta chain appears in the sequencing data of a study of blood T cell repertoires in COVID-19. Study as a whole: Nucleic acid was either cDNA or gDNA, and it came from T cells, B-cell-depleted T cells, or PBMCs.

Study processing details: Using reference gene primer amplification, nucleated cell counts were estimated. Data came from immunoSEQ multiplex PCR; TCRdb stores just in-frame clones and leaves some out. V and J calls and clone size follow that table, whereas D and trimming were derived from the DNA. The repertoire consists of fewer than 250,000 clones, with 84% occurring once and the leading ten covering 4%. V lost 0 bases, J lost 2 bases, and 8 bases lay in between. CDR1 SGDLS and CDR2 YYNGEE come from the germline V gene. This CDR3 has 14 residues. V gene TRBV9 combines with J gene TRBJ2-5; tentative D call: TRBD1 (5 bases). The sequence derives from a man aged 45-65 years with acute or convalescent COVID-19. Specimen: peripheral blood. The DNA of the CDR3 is TGTGCCAGCAGCGTAGGACAGAATCAAGAGACCCAGTACTTC. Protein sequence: CASSVGQNQETQYF.